This T cell receptor beta chain is drawn from a study of blood T cell repertoires in COVID-19. Study-level information: Acute and convalescent COVID-19 specimens originated in the United States, Italy and Spain. PBMCs, B-cell-depleted T cells, or T cells provided the cDNA or gDNA that made up the material.

The J segment lost 3 bases and the V segment lost 1 base, leaving 1 base of the junction unmatched. The CDR3 is 14 residues long. Per germline, CDR1 MNHNS and CDR2 SASEGT. Sequencing was performed with immunoSEQ multiplex PCR; in TCRdb, only in-frame clones are kept and a portion is missing. The sample lists roughly 100,000 clones; around 86% were seen once. The sample holds a few counts of this clone. V usage is TRBV6-1 and J usage is TRBJ1-1, with TRBD1 matching 8 bases. The clonotype originates from a man older than 75 with acute or convalescent COVID-19. Sequenced sample: peripheral blood. The CDR3 loop is CASSEDRGDTEAFF. CDR3 bases: TGTGCCAGCAGTGAAGACAGGGGGGACACTGAAGCTTTCTTT.